This entry lists 21 T cell receptor beta chains sequenced from one sample in a study of OX40 agonist ivuxolimab in advanced cancers. Data came from immunoSEQ multiplex PCR; TCRdb stores just in-frame clones and leaves some out. The table has about 77,000 clones, over 80% seen once. The sample in question was CD4+ or CD8+ T cells sorted from blood, obtained in a trial of the OX40 agonist ivuxolimab. These receptors came from an adult with an advanced solid tumor such as melanoma, head and neck, liver or kidney cancer.

This chain links TRBV6-6 with TRBJ2-7; TRBD2 aligns across 7 bases. V trimming: 5 bases; J trimming: 4 bases; junction bases outside the gene matches: 5. The CDR3 totals 13 residues. Per germline, CDR1 MNHNY and CDR2 SVGAGI (reference sequence). CDR3 DNA: TGTGCCAGCAGTAGCGGGATGGGTTACGAGCAGTACTTC. The encoded protein is CASSSGMGYEQYF.

The gene calls are TRBV29-1 and TRBJ2-5; 9 bases align to TRBD2. The CDR3 runs to 16 residues. V was pared by 3 bases and J by 4 bases, with 12 bases of the junction left unmatched. Germline lookup yields CDR1 SQVTM and CDR2 ANQGSEA. CDR3 nucleotides: TGCAGCGTTGACCACCGAGCGGGAGGTATGGGAGAGACCCAGTACTTC. Its translation: CSVDHRAGGMGETQYF. The complete variable domain, with remaining parts taken from reference TRBV29-1 and TRBJ2-5, reads SAVISQKPSRDICQRGTSLTIQCQVDSQVTMMFWYRQQPGQSLTLIATANQGSEATYESGFVIDKFPISRPNLTFSTLTVSNMSPEDSSIYLCSVDHRAGGMGETQYFGPGTRLLVL.

The chain couples TRBV10-3 to TRBJ2-1, with a possible D match to TRBD1 (5 bases). Per germline, CDR1 ENHRY and CDR2 SYGVKD. CDR3 length equals 16 residues. Between the trimmed V and J ends, which lost 0 bases and 0 bases, there was a span of 9 bases. The CDR3 is CAISESIGASYNEQFF. DNA of the CDR3: TGTGCCATCAGTGAGTCGATAGGGGCCTCCTACAATGAGCAGTTCTTC.

The genes are TRBV21-1 and TRBJ2-1; the D call of TRBD1 is as the table states it, not checked on the DNA. TRBV21-1 represents a pseudogene. The CDR3 sequence is 15 residues long. The CDR3 reads CASSKDNLSNNEQFF. The CDR3 coding sequence is TGTGCCAGCAGCAAGGACAATCTCTCCAACAATGAGCAGTTCTTC.

CDR3 nucleotides: TGCAGCGTTAGCCCAGGGGGGGAAAAACTGTTTTTT. It encodes CSVSPGGEKLFF. The chain uses TRBV29-1 and TRBJ1-4, with TRBD1 identical over 7 bases. CDR1 and CDR2 from the germline V gene are SQVTM and ANQGSEA. The CDR3 sequence is 12 residues long. The J segment lost 8 bases and the V segment lost 5 bases, leaving 5 bases of the junction unmatched.

The J gene is TRBJ2-1, the V gene TRBV7-2; 9 bases are shared with TRBD2. The CDR3 contains 16 residues. Germline V gives CDR1 SGHTA, CDR2 FQGNSA. J gave up 7 bases and V 2 bases, and 9 bases lay outside the gene matches. As DNA, the CDR3 is TGTGCCAGCAGCTTATCCCCTATGACTAGCGGTAATGAGCAGTTCTTC. Protein: CASSLSPMTSGNEQFF.

The chain couples TRBV7-2 to TRBJ2-3; weak D call: TRBD1 (5 bases). V gave up 5 bases and J gave up 1 base, with 10 bases separating them. Germline assignment: CDR1 SGHTA and CDR2 FQGNSA. This CDR3 spans 14 amino acids. In nucleotides, the CDR3 is TGTGCCAGCAGCCGTCGACAGCGCACAGATACGCAGTATTTT. Translation gives CASSRRQRTDTQYF.

The chain is built from TRBV5-1 and TRBJ1-1; 7 nucleotides match TRBD1. The V segment lost 1 base and the J segment 1 base; nucleotides outside the gene matches: 1. Germline CDR1 and CDR2: SGHRS and YFSETQ. The CDR3 has 14 residues. CDR3 sequence: CASSLWTGNTEAFF. The CDR3 nucleotides are TGCGCCAGCAGCTTGTGGACAGGGAACACTGAAGCTTTCTTT.

A word on this clone: The identical CDR3 is also encoded by other nucleotide sequences in the sample. V is TRBV28 and J is TRBJ2-5, with D tentatively TRBD2 (5 bases). Germline CDR1 reads MDHEN; CDR2 reads SYDVKM. V shed 2 bases and J shed 2 bases, with 6 bases lying between them. The CDR3 runs to 13 residues. This CDR3 is CASSLGSQETQYF. CDR3 DNA sequence: TGTGCCAGCAGTTTAGGGAGTCAAGAGACCCAGTACTTC.

This clone was counted once. The gene calls are TRBV21-1 and TRBJ2-3; the table's D call of TRBD2 was not tested on the DNA. TRBV21-1 is a known pseudogene. The CDR3 consists of 12 residues. The CDR3 is CASSNATDTQYF. The CDR3 nucleotides are TGTGCCAGCAGCAACGCGACAGATACGCAGTATTTT.

The chain carries TRBV29-1 and TRBJ1-2; 10 positions match TRBD1. The ends lost 5 bases at V and 6 bases at J; junction bases unmatched: 3. The CDR3 has 12 amino acids. Germline assignment: CDR1 SQVTM and CDR2 ANQGSEA. CDR3 DNA sequence: TGCAGCGTTTCGGACAGGGGGGATGGCTACACCTTC. Its protein product is CSVSDRGDGYTF.

This chain uses TRBV4-3 with TRBJ2-2, with 9 positions matching TRBD2. Trimming at V came to 1 base and at J to 2 bases, leaving 5 bases not matched to a gene. The CDR3 sequence is 17 residues long. Germline assignment: CDR1 LGHNA and CDR2 YSLEER. The CDR3 spells CASSQVLAGVNTGELFF. The DNA of the CDR3 is TGCGCCAGCAGCCAAGTCTTAGCGGGGGTAAACACCGGGGAGCTGTTTTTT.

This clone was observed a handful of times. The rearrangement links TRBV19 to TRBJ1-5, with TRBD1 matching over 7 bases. V lost 7 bases and J lost 0; bases outside the gene matches: 9. The germline V gene encodes CDR1 LNHDA and CDR2 SQIVND (reference sequence). The CDR3 has 16 amino acids. CDR3 sequence: CASTPDRVYSNQPQHF. In DNA form, the CDR3 reads TGTGCCAGTACTCCCGACAGGGTTTATAGCAATCAGCCCCAGCATTTT.

In its sample, this clone was seen once. The genes are TRBV5-1 and TRBJ2-7; D is unclear. The CDR3 is 14 amino acids. Deletions cut 0 bases from V and 0 bases from J, with 7 bases between. Germline CDR1 and CDR2: SGHRS and YFSETQ. The CDR3 is CASSLAMSSYEQYF. DNA for the CDR3: TGCGCCAGCAGCTTGGCCATGTCCTCCTACGAGCAGTACTTC.

The gene calls are TRBV19 and TRBJ1-4, with TRBD1 matching 9 bases. J was trimmed by 8 bases and V by 4 bases; bases with no gene match: 11. Germline assignment: CDR1 LNHDA and CDR2 SQIVND (reference sequence). CDR3 length: 16 amino acids. The CDR3 spells CASSTGQGGTFEKLFF. Here the CDR3 DNA reads TGTGCCAGTAGTACGGGACAGGGTGGAACGTTCGAAAAACTGTTTTTT.

This chain uses TRBV29-1 with TRBJ2-3, with 10 bases fitting TRBD2. V shed 5 bases, J shed 3 bases, and the junction held 2 bases outside the gene matches. The V gene's germline CDR1 is SQVTM and CDR2 ANQGSEA. The CDR3 is made up of 13 amino acids. CDR3 protein: CSVTGLATDTQYF. Written as DNA, the CDR3 is TGCAGCGTTACGGGACTAGCGACAGATACGCAGTATTTT.

This clone was seen just once. The chain joins TRBV7-9 to TRBJ2-3; no clear D. CDR3 length: 15 amino acids. Trimming pared 3 bases from V and 0 bases from J, leaving 10 bases between. Per germline, CDR1 SEHNR and CDR2 FQNEAQ (reference sequence). The CDR3 region is CASSFPRTSTDTQYF. The DNA for the CDR3 is TGTGCCAGCAGCTTCCCCAGAACTAGCACAGATACGCAGTATTTT.

CDR3 nucleotide sequence: TGTGCCATCAGTGAGTCGACCTCCACCGGGCAGCCCCAGCATTTT. It encodes CAISESTSTGQPQHF. J is TRBJ1-5 and V is TRBV10-3; D gene ambiguous. Trimming left V 0 bases short and J 7 bases short, with 13 bases between. CDR1 is ENHRY, CDR2 SYGVKD, per germline. The CDR3 totals 15 residues.

This clone showed up just once. The chain recombines TRBV5-4 with TRBJ2-2; possibly TRBD1 or TRBD2 for D (6 bases each). V gave up 4 bases and J gave up 4 bases, with 20 bases separating them. This CDR3 region has 17 residues. CDR1 is SGHNT and CDR2 is YYREEE in the germline V gene (reference sequence). CDR3 region: CASSLTVGAGSTGELFF. The CDR3 nucleotides are TGTGCCAGCAGCCTTACTGTGGGGGCGGGGTCCACCGGGGAGCTGTTTTTT.

V and J are TRBV28 and TRBJ2-3; TRBD2 aligns across 11 bases. This CDR3 has 16 amino acids. From germline, CDR1 is MDHEN and CDR2 SYDVKM. The V gene end was trimmed by 5 bases and the J gene end by 8 bases; junction bases not matched to a gene: 12. Written as DNA, the CDR3 is TGTGCCAGCAGTGGTACCTTAGCGGGGGGGCGAGGTACGCAGTATTTT. It codes for CASSGTLAGGRGTQYF. The whole variable domain, remainder taken from reference TRBV28 and TRBJ2-3, is DVKVTQSSRYLVKRTGEKVFLECVQDMDHENMFWYRQDPGLGLRLIYFSYDVKMKEKGDIPEGYSVSREKKERFSLILESASTNQTSMYLCASSGTLAGGRGTQYFGPGTRLTVL.

The J gene is TRBJ2-4, the V gene TRBV28; D unresolved. Germline CDR1 and CDR2: MDHEN and SYDVKM. The CDR3 is made up of 13 amino acids. V shed 5 bases and J shed 4 bases, with 9 bases lying between them. The CDR3 sequence: CASSPTKKNIQYF. DNA of the CDR3: TGTGCCAGCAGTCCGACCAAAAAAAACATTCAGTACTTC.